The 9 T cell receptor beta chains below all came from one sample that was sequenced in a study of metastatic and nonmetastatic thyroid tumors. Prior to thyroid surgery, none of the patients had received any treatment. TCRdb recomputed clones from the PCR reads via MiXCR. This sample has 13,000 or so clones, with under 35% found just once. What was sequenced was tumor tissue. These receptors came from a female donor with papillary thyroid cancer or a benign thyroid nodule (not recorded which). Some clones in this sample may be carry-over from other donors' samples.

This clone occurred many times. The junction shows a germline mismatch at one end, possibly a read error. The rearrangement links TRBV7-7 to TRBJ2-3, with TRBD2 matching over 10 bases. Germline CDR1 reads SSHAT; CDR2 reads FNYEAQ (reference sequence). This CDR3 is built from 13 residues. The CDR3 DNA is TGTGCTAGCAGTTTTAAGCGGGAGGGCCCCCAGTATTTT. This codes for CASSFKREGPQYF.

This chain connects TRBV20-1 to TRBJ2-7; a possible D gene is TRBD2 (6 bases). Germline CDR1 and CDR2: DFQATT and SNEGSKA (reference sequence). V was shortened by 0 bases and J by 2 bases, with 14 bases between the two germline ends. The CDR3 is made up of 15 amino acids. In nucleotides, the CDR3 is TGCAGTGCTAGAGATGACGCTAGCGACACCTACGAGCAGTACTTC. This sequence encodes CSARDDASDTYEQYF.

The chain couples TRBV5-1 to TRBJ1-2; D perhaps matches TRBD1 (5 bases). V lost 4 bases, J lost 4 bases, and 11 bases lay in between. Germline loops: CDR1 SGHRS, CDR2 YFSETQ. CDR3 length: 13 amino acids. The CDR3 region is CASSMGVIYGYTF. CDR3 sequence (DNA): TGCGCCAGCAGCATGGGGGTAATCTATGGCTACACCTTC.

There are many counts of this clone. Other DNA sequences within the sample encode an identical CDR3. This chain links TRBV5-1 with TRBJ1-1; 10 nucleotides match TRBD1. Germline V lookup: CDR1 SGHRS, CDR2 YFSETQ. The V segment lost 0 bases and the J segment 4 bases; nucleotides outside the gene matches: 6. The CDR3 contains 16 residues. CDR3 sequence reads: CASSLAGTGVGTEAFF. Written as DNA, the CDR3 is TGCGCCAGCAGCTTGGCTGGGACAGGGGTGGGCACTGAAGCTTTCTTT.

This chain joins TRBV19 and TRBJ1-2; no clear D. Deletions cut 0 bases from V and 6 bases from J, with 8 bases between. From germline, CDR1 is LNHDA and CDR2 SQIVND (reference sequence). This CDR3 spans 13 amino acids. This chain's CDR3 is CASSIDTRDGYTF. The CDR3 coding sequence is TGTGCCAGTAGTATAGATACCCGCGATGGCTACACCTTC.

The gene calls are TRBV11-2 and TRBJ2-7, with 12 nucleotides matching TRBD2. V shed 5 bases and J 5 bases; nucleotides not matched to a gene: 7. The germline V gene encodes CDR1 SGHAT and CDR2 FQNNGV. There are 15 residues in the CDR3. The CDR3 reads CASSLWTSGTHEQYF. CDR3 nucleotide sequence: TGTGCCAGCAGCCTATGGACTAGCGGGACCCACGAGCAGTACTTC.

This clone came up many times. The chain's CDR3 is CASSYDRQGSTDTQYF. The CDR3 DNA sequence: TGTGCCAGCAGTTACGACCGACAGGGGAGCACAGATACGCAGTATTTT. The chain joins TRBV6-5 to TRBJ2-3; TRBD1 matches 8 bases. Germline V lookup: CDR1 MNHEY, CDR2 SVGAGI. V was clipped by 2 bases and J by 0 bases; unmatched bases: 4. CDR3 length: 16 residues.

The rearrangement links TRBV7-9 to TRBJ2-1; TRBD2 might be the D (7 bases). The CDR3 covers 14 residues. The V end was cut by 1 base, the J end by 8 bases, with 12 bases between. Per the germline V gene, CDR1 is SEHNR and CDR2 is FQNEAQ (reference sequence). The CDR3 loop is CASSLVGGGDEQFF. CDR3 coding DNA: TGTGCCAGCAGCTTAGTCGGCGGGGGCGATGAGCAGTTCTTC.

At least ten counts were recorded for this clone. This sequence joins TRBV6-1 and TRBJ1-3, with D maybe TRBD1 (6 bases). V dropped 4 bases and J dropped 0 bases, with 13 bases sitting between them. The CDR3 contains 16 residues. Germline CDR1 is MNHNS and CDR2 is SASEGT. CDR3 in amino acids: CASSVGGPASGNTIYF. CDR3 DNA: TGTGCCAGCAGTGTTGGGGGCCCTGCCTCTGGAAACACCATATATTTT.